This is a list of T cell receptor beta chains from one sample in a study of CXCR3-negative and CXCR3-positive naive CD8 T cells. TCRdb reanalyzed the 5' RACE reads, giving one entry per CDR3 protein sequence and no DNA. Found here are around 160,000 distinct CDR3 sequences; the top ten clones hold 0.25% to 0.3%. The sample comprised naive CXCR3+ CD8+ T cells from blood. Receptors were obtained from a human donor in good health. Some clones in this sample may be carry-over from other donors' samples. The CDR3 runs from the conserved cysteine through the conserved F or W.

j_call | v_call | cdr3_aa
TRBJ2-5 | TRBV12-3/TRBV12-4 | CASSLTGLAGEEETQYF
TRBJ2-7 | TRBV29-1 | CSVVMGQSYEQYF
TRBJ1-2 | TRBV7-9 | CASSLDPGTLSF
TRBJ2-1 | TRBV29-1 | CSVGLSNEQFF
TRBJ2-1 | TRBV11-2 | CASSSYPLAGGPHEQFF
TRBJ2-1 | TRBV28 | CASSSGGLSYNEQFF
TRBJ1-3 | TRBV7-2 | CASSSPFESGWNTIYF
TRBJ1-2 | TRBV29-1 | CSVDVEPRGAIGDGYTF
TRBJ1-2 | TRBV4-2 | CASSQARRDYGYTF
TRBJ2-1 | TRBV27 | CASRHRSRGNEQFF
TRBJ1-2 | TRBV11-2 | CASSLGPRGAGYTF
TRBJ1-5 | TRBV12-3/TRBV12-4 | CASSFWVGQPQHF
TRBJ2-1 | TRBV7-2 | CASSLFVREYYNEQFF
TRBJ2-2 | TRBV7-9 | CASSVTSGGFVTGELFF
TRBJ2-3 | TRBV7-9 | CASSYRDRGSDTQYF
TRBJ2-2 | TRBV4-1 | CASSQAGTTGELFF
TRBJ2-7 | TRBV20-1 | CSARATGGYEQYF
TRBJ2-7 | TRBV21-1 | CASSTQVESAYEQYF
TRBJ2-2 | TRBV4-1 | CASSPGTGITGELFF
TRBJ2-1 | TRBV19 | CASSPPTASYNEQFF
TRBJ2-7 | TRBV5-1 | CASSLGTGVKVEQYF
TRBJ2-3 | TRBV20-1 | CSASTSGRLTDTQYF
TRBJ2-2 | TRBV29-1 | CSGGRENTGELFF
TRBJ1-1 | TRBV14 | CASSQGGWGFINTEAFF
TRBJ2-7 | TRBV7-6 | CASSLGWGGLGTYEQYF
TRBJ1-1 | TRBV29-1 | CSVERYLGSNTEAFF
TRBJ2-6 | TRBV12-3/TRBV12-4 | CASSPGWVGANVLTF
TRBJ2-7 | TRBV20-1 | CSASAGTGGSEQYF
TRBJ2-3 | TRBV4-3 | CASSQEWAGSLTDTQYF
TRBJ1-2 | TRBV20-1 | CSASPPVWNNYGYTF
TRBJ2-7 | TRBV7-3 | CASSFNGGGAYEQYF
TRBJ1-1 | TRBV27 | CASSIGTGLTEAFF
TRBJ2-3 | TRBV6-2/TRBV6-3 | CASSSLWKDTQYF
TRBJ2-7 | TRBV6-2/TRBV6-3 | CASSYEGGEQYF
TRBJ1-2 | TRBV6-2/TRBV6-3 | CASTYGTNGYTF
TRBJ1-6 | TRBV12-3/TRBV12-4 | CASTVGADYSPLHF
TRBJ1-5 | TRBV3-1 | CASSQEWGQPQHF
TRBJ2-7 | TRBV20-1 | CSASVWAGLEQYF
TRBJ2-2 | TRBV7-3 | CASSLTTGQFIGELFF
TRBJ2-1 | TRBV29-1 | CSVQDLTNEQFF
TRBJ2-1 | TRBV29-1 | CSVAQGIEQFF
TRBJ2-5 | TRBV29-1 | CSVEEYFEETQYF